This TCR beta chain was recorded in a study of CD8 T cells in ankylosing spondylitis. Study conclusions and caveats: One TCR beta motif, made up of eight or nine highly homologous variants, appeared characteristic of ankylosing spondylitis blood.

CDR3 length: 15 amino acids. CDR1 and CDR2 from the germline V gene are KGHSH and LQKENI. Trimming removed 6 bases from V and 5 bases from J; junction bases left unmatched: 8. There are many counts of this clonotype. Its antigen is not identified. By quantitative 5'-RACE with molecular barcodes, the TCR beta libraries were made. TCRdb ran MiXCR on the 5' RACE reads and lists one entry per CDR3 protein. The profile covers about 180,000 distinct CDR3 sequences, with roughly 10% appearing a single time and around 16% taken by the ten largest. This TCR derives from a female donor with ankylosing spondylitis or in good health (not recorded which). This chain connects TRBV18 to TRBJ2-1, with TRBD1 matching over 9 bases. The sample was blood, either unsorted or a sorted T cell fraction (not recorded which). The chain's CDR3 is CASSPGTGRHNEQFF. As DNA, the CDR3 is TGTGCCAGCTCCCCCGGGACAGGGCGACACAATGAGCAGTTCTTC.